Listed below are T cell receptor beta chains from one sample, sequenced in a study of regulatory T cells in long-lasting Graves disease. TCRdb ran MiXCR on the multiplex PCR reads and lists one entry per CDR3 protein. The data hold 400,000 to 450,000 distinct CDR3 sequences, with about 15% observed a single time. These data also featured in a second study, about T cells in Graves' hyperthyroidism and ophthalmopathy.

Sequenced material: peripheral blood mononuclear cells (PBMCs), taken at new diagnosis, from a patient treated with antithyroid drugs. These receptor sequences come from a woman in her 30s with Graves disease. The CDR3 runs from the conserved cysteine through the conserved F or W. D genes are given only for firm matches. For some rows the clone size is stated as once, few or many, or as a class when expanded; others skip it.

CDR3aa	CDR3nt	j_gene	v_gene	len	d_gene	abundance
CASSQEPLYRHGYTF	TGTGCCAGCAGCCAAGAACCCCTCTACAGACATGGCTACACCTTC	TRBJ1-2	TRBV3-1	15	-	-
CASSLAEGGTEAFF	TGTGCCAGCAGCCTGGCGGAGGGGGGCACTGAAGCTTTCTTT	TRBJ1-1	TRBV7-9	14	-	many
CASSLDGTGLGATEAFF	TGCGCCAGCAGCTTGGATGGGACAGGGCTTGGGGCGACCGAAGCTTTCTTT	TRBJ1-1	TRBV5-1	17	TRBD1	many
CASSLLQGRAEAFF	TGTGCCAGCAGCCTATTACAGGGAAGGGCTGAAGCTTTCTTT	TRBJ1-1	TRBV11-2	14	-	many
CAWSGGQGAGDTQYF	TGTGCCTGGAGTGGGGGACAGGGAGCGGGAGATACGCAGTATTTT	TRBJ2-3	TRBV30	15	TRBD1	many
CASSPPGTGGTGNTIYF	TGTGCCAGCAGCCCCCCGGGGACAGGGGGGACTGGAAACACCATATATTTT	TRBJ1-3	TRBV13	17	TRBD1	-
CASSPQRGANTGELFF	TGTGCCAGCAGCCCACAGCGGGGCGCGAACACCGGGGAGCTGTTTTTT	TRBJ2-2	TRBV5-4	16	TRBD2	many
CASSQGLGRPSTDTQYF	TGCGCCAGCAGCCAAGGTCTGGGTAGACCAAGCACAGATACGCAGTATTTT	TRBJ2-3	TRBV11-2	17	-	-
CASSGQSGVPFEQYF	TGTGCCAGCAGTGGACAATCCGGGGTCCCATTCGAGCAGTACTTC	TRBJ2-7	TRBV11-2	15	-	many
CASSPFDRVVTYEQYF	TGTGCCAGCTCACCCTTCGACAGGGTGGTTACCTACGAGCAGTACTTC	TRBJ2-7	TRBV18	16	TRBD1	-
CASGSGSTDTQYF	TGTGCCAGTGGGAGCGGGAGCACAGATACGCAGTATTTT	TRBJ2-3	TRBV7-9	13	-	many
CASSFGRSYEQFF	TGTGCCAGCAGTTTCGGTCGCTCCTACGAGCAGTTCTTC	TRBJ2-1	TRBV12-3/TRBV12-4	13	-	-
CASSVGQYGYEQYF	TGTGCCAGCAGCGTAGGGCAGTATGGCTACGAGCAGTACTTC	TRBJ2-7	TRBV9	14	-	few
CASSLSGTEAFF	TGTGCCAGCAGCTTATCGGGCACTGAAGCTTTCTTT	TRBJ1-1	TRBV5-1	12	-	many
CATSPGADRAHGYTF	TGTGCCACCAGCCCCGGGGCGGACAGGGCCCATGGCTACACCTTC	TRBJ1-2	TRBV15	15	TRBD1	-
CAWSGGRLEQYF	TGTGCCTGGAGTGGCGGGAGACTCGAGCAGTACTTC	TRBJ2-7	TRBV30	12	TRBD2	many
CASSPLSGELFF	TGTGCCAGCAGCCCTTTGTCCGGGGAGCTGTTTTTT	TRBJ2-2	TRBV27	12	-	-
CATSVLIRDGQETQYF	TGTGCCACCAGTGTTCTAATCCGGGACGGTCAAGAGACCCAGTACTTC	TRBJ2-5	TRBV24-1	16	-	few
CASSYSGRNTEAFF	TGTGCCAGCAGTTACTCGGGGCGGAACACTGAAGCTTTCTTT	TRBJ1-1	TRBV6-2/TRBV6-3	14	-	many
CASSFPSYNEQFF	TGTGCCAGCAGCTTTCCCTCCTACAATGAGCAGTTCTTC	TRBJ2-1	TRBV13	13	-	many
CATTIGTGEKLFF	TGTGCCACTACGATCGGGACTGGTGAAAAACTGTTTTTT	TRBJ1-4	TRBV2	13	-	many
CASSLNPRGGGYTF	TGTGCCAGCAGTTTAAATCCCAGGGGAGGCGGCTACACCTTC	TRBJ1-2	TRBV27	14	-	many